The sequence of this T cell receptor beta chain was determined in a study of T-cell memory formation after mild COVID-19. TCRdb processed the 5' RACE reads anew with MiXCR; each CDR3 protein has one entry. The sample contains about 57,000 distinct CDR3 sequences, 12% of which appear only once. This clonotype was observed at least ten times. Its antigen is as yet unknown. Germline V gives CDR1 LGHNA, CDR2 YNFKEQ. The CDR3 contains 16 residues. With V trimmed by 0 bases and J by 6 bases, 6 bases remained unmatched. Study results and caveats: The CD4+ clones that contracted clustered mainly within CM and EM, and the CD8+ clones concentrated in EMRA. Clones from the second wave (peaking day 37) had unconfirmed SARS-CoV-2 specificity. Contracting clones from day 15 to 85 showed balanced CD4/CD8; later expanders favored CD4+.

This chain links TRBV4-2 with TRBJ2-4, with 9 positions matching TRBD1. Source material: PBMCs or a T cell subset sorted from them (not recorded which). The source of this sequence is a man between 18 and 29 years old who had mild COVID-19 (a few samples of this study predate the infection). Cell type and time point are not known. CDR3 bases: TGTGCCAGCAGCCAAGATCCTACAGGGGGCGGAAACATTCAGTACTTC. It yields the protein CASSQDPTGGGNIQYF.